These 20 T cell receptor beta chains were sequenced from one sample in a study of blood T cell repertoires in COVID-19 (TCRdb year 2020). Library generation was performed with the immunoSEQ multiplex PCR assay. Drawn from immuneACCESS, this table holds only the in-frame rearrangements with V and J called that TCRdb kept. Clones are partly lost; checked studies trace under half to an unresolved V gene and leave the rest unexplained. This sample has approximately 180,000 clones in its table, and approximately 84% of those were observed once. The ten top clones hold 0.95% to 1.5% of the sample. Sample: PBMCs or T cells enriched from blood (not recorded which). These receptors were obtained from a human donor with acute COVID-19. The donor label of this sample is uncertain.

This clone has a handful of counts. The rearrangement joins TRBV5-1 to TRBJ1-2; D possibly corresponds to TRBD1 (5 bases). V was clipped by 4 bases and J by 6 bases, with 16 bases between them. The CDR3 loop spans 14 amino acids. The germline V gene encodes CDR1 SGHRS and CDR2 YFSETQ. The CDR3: CASSVTSSGNGYTF. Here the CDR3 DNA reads TGCGCCAGCAGCGTAACCTCCTCAGGGAATGGCTACACCTTC.

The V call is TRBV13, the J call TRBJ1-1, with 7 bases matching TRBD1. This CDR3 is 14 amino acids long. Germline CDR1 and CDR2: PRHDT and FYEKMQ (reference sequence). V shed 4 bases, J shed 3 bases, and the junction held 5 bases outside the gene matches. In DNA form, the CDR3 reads TGTGCCAGCAGCTCACAGGGGCGAGACACTGAAGCTTTCTTT. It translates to CASSSQGRDTEAFF. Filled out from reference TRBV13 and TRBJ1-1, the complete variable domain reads AAGVIQSPRHLIKEKRETATLKCYPIPRHDTVYWYQQGPGQDPQFLISFYEKMQSDKGSIPDRFSAQQFSDYHSELNMSSLELGDSALYFCASSSQGRDTEAFFGQGTRLTVV.

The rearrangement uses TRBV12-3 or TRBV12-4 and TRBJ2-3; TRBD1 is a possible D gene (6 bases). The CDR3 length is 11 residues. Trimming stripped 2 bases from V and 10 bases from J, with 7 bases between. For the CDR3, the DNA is TGTGCCAGCAGTTTAAAGGGGGCGCAGTATTTT. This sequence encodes CASSLKGAQYF.

The CDR3 protein is CASSFGQSNTGELFF. CDR3 nucleotide sequence: TGTGCCAGCAGCTTCGGACAGTCGAACACCGGGGAGCTGTTTTTT. The chain combines TRBV7-9 with TRBJ2-2; TRBD1 might be the D (6 bases). V lost 3 bases and J lost 0, with 8 bases in between. CDR1 is SEHNR, CDR2 FQNEAQ, per germline (reference sequence). This CDR3 contains 15 residues.

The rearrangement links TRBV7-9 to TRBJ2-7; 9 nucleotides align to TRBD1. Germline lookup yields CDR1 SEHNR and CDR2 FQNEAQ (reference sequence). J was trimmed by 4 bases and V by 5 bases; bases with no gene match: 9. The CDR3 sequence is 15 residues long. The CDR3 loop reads CASSRAGTGKYEQYF. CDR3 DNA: TGTGCCAGCAGCCGAGCCGGGACAGGGAAATACGAGCAGTACTTC.

CDR3 bases: TGTGCCAGTAGTATTGTCGGGGATCCCAATTCACCCCTCCACTTT. Translation: CASSIVGDPNSPLHF. The chain combines TRBV19 with TRBJ1-6; D is ambiguous. CDR3 length: 15 residues. Germline V gene lookup returns CDR1 LNHDA and CDR2 SQIVND (reference sequence). Trimming stripped 3 bases from V and 7 bases from J, with 13 bases between.

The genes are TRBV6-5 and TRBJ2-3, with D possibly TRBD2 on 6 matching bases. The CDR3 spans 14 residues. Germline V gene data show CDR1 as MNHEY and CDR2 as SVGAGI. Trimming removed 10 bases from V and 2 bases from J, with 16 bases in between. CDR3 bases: TGTGCCACCTCGGAGGGCTACTCCACAGATACGCAGTATTTT. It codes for CATSEGYSTDTQYF.

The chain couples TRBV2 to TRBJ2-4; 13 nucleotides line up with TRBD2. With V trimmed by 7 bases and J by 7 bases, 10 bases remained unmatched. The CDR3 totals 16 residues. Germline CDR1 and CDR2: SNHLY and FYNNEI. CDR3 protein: CASMKGLAGPQNIQYF. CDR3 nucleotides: TGTGCCAGCATGAAGGGACTAGCGGGGCCCCAGAACATTCAGTACTTC.

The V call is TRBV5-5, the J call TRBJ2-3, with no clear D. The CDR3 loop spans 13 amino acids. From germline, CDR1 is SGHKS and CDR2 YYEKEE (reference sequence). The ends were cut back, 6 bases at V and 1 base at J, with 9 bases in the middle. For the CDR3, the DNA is TGTGCCAGCACCGTCCCTGGCACAGATACGCAGTATTTT. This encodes CASTVPGTDTQYF.

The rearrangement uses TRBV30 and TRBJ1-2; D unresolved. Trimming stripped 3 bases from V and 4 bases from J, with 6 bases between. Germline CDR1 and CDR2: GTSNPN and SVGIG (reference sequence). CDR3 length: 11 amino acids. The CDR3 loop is CAWSRGYGYTF. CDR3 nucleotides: TGTGCCTGGAGCAGAGGCTATGGCTACACCTTC.

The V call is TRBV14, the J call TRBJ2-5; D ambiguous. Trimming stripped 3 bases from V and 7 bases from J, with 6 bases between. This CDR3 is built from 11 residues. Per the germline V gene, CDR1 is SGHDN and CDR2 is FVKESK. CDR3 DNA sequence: TGTGCCAGCAGCCAGGGCTGGACCCAGTACTTC. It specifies CASSQGWTQYF.

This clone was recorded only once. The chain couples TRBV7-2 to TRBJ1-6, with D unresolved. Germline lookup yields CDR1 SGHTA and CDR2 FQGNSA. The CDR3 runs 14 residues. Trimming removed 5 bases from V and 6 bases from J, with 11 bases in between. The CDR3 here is CASSEQILNSPLHF. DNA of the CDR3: TGTGCCAGCAGCGAACAGATTCTTAATTCACCCCTCCACTTT.

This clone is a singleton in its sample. The CDR3 is CASSFSSYNSPLHF. Here the CDR3 DNA reads TGTGCCAGCAGCTTTAGCTCCTATAATTCACCCCTCCACTTT. The chain combines TRBV7-2 with TRBJ1-6; the D is unclear. The CDR3 extends over 14 amino acids. The ends were cut back, 3 bases at V and 0 bases at J, with 3 bases in the middle. Germline CDR1 reads SGHTA; CDR2 reads FQGNSA.

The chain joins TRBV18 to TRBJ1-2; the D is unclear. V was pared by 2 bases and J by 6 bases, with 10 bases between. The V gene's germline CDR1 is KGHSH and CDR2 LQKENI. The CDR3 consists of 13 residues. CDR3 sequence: CASSPRQDDGYTF. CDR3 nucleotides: TGTGCCAGCTCACCAAGGCAGGATGATGGCTACACCTTC.

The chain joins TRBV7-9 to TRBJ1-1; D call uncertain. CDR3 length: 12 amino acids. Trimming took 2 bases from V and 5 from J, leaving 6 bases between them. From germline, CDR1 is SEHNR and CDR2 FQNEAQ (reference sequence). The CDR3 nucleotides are TGTGCCAGCAGCTTATGGCAAACTGAAGCTTTCTTT. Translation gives CASSLWQTEAFF.

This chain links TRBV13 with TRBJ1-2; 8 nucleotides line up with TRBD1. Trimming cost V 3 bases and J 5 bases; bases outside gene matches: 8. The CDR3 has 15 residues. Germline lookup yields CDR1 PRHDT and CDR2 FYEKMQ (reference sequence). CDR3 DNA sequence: TGTGCCAGCAGCTTTAGCAGGGGGCGAGGTTATGGCTACACCTTC. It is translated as CASSFSRGRGYGYTF.

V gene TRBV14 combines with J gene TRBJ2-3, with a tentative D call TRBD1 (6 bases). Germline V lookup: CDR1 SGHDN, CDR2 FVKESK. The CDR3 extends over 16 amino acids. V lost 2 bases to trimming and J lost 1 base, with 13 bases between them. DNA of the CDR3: TGTGCCAGCAGCCAATTAGGGGCAGGGGGCACAGATACGCAGTATTTT. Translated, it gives CASSQLGAGGTDTQYF.

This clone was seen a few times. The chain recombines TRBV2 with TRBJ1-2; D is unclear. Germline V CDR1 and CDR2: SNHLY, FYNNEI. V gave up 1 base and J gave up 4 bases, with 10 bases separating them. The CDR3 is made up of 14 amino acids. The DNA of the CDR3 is TGTGCCAGCAGTGAAGAGCCGGAGCTCTATGGCTACACCTTC. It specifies CASSEEPELYGYTF.

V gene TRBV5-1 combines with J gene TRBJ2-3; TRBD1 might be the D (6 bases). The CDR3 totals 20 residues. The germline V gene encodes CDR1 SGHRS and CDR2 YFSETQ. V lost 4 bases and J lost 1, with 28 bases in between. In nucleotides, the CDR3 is TGCGCCAGCAGCGTTGGGGGTATGGTGGGGGCCAACAAACGCACAGATACGCAGTATTTT. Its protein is CASSVGGMVGANKRTDTQYF. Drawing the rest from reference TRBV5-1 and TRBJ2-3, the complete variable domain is KAGVTQTPRYLIKTRGQQVTLSCSPISGHRSVSWYQQTPGQGLQFLFEYFSETQRNKGNFPGRFSGRQFSNSRSEMNVSTLELGDSALYLCASSVGGMVGANKRTDTQYFGPGTRLTVL.

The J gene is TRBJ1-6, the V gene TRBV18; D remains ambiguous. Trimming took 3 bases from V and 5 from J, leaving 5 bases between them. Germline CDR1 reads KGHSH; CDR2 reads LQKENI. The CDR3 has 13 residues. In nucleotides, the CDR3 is TGTGCCAGCTCACCCGGTAATAATTCACCCCTCCACTTT. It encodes CASSPGNNSPLHF. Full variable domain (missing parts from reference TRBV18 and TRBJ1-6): NAGVMQNPRHLVRRRGQEARLRCSPMKGHSHVYWYRQLPEEGLKFMVYLQKENIIDESGMPKERFSAEFPKEGPSILRIQQVVRGDSAAYFCASSPGNNSPLHFGNGTRLTVT.